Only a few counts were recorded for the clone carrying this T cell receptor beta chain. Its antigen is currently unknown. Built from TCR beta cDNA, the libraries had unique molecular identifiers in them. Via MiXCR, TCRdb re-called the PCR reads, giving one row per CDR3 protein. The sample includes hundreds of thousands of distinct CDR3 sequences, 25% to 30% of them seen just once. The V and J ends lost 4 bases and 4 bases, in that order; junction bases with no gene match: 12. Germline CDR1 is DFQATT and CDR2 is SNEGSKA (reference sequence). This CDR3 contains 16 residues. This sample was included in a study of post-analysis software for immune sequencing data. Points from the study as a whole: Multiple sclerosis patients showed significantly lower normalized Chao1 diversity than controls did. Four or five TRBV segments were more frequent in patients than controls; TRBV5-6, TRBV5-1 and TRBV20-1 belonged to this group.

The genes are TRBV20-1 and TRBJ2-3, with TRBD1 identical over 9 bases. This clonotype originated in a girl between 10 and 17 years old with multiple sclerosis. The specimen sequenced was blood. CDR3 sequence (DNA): TGCAGTGCTATTACCCGAGGACAGGGGAGGGCAGATACGCAGTATTTT. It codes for CSAITRGQGRADTQYF.